The 10 T cell receptor beta chains presented below share a single source sample, sequenced in a study of T cell changes during pregnancy in multiple sclerosis (dated by TCRdb to about 2019). Libraries came from the immunoSEQ multiplex PCR assay. Imported from immuneACCESS, the table was reduced by TCRdb to in-frame sequences with V and J called. These copies leave out some clones; in studies compared against another copy, an unresolved V gene accounts for under half, and the cause of the remainder is not known. Here the sample has about 20,000 clones; less than 90% occur a single time. 5.5% to 7.5% of the sample comes from the top ten. The sample here was CD8+ T cells from peripheral blood mononuclear cells, taken in the third trimester of pregnancy. Receptors originate from a female donor in good health, enrolled as a control in a pregnancy study.

V usage is TRBV19 and J usage is TRBJ2-2, with TRBD1 matching 7 bases. This CDR3 contains 14 residues. Germline CDR1 LNHDA, CDR2 SQIVND (reference sequence). Trimming at V came to 5 bases and at J to 5 bases, leaving 5 bases not matched to a gene. CDR3 DNA: TGTGCCAGTAGTCAACAGGGGTTAACCGGGGAGCTGTTTTTT. This translates into CASSQQGLTGELFF.

The chain joins TRBV28 to TRBJ1-5, with TRBD1 as a possible D gene (6 bases). The CDR3 is made up of 13 amino acids. Germline V gene data show CDR1 as MDHEN and CDR2 as SYDVKM. V was pared by 2 bases and J by 5 bases, with 7 bases between. The CDR3 DNA is TGTGCCAGCAGTTTACACAGGGATCAGCCCCAGCATTTT. Encoded protein: CASSLHRDQPQHF.

The chain employs TRBV19 and TRBJ2-1; 7 bases map to TRBD2. CDR1 and CDR2 from the germline V gene are LNHDA and SQIVND (reference sequence). The CDR3 is 15 residues long. The ends lost 7 bases at V and 0 bases at J; junction bases unmatched: 6. The CDR3 region has the DNA TGTGCCAGTAACCCTAGCGGAAGCTCCTACAATGAGCAGTTCTTC. It translates to CASNPSGSSYNEQFF.

The CDR3 sequence is CASSLETGPTGNTIYF. The DNA for the CDR3 is TGTGCCAGCAGCTTGGAGACAGGGCCCACTGGAAACACCATATATTTT. The V gene is TRBV5-6, the J gene TRBJ1-3; 7 bases agree with TRBD1. The germline V gene has CDR1 SGHDT and CDR2 YYEEEE. V shed 0 bases and J 2 bases; nucleotides not matched to a gene: 5. The CDR3 totals 16 residues.

V gene TRBV10-2 combines with J gene TRBJ1-1; D not certain. CDR1 and CDR2 (germline): WSHSY, SAAADI. This CDR3 has 15 residues. Trimming stripped 10 bases from V and 4 bases from J, with 22 bases between. The DNA for the CDR3 is TGCGCCATCGCCAAAATCCCCGGACTCTCCACTGAAGCTTTCTTT. Translation: CAIAKIPGLSTEAFF.

This sequence joins TRBV4-2 and TRBJ2-2; D gene ambiguous. The germline V gene encodes CDR1 LGHNA and CDR2 YNFKEQ. The V end was cut by 5 bases, the J end by 8 bases, with 18 bases between. CDR3 size: 15 residues. CDR3 region: CASSTLSEFAGELFF. The CDR3 nucleotides read TGTGCCAGCAGCACACTCTCGGAGTTTGCTGGGGAGCTGTTTTTT.

The chain joins TRBV11-2 to TRBJ2-3; 7 bases are a match to TRBD1. Germline values: CDR1 SGHAT, CDR2 FQNNGV. The V and J ends lost 5 bases and 2 bases, in that order; junction bases with no gene match: 13. The CDR3 sequence is 17 residues long. The CDR3 sequence is CASSLNRDSWVTDTQYF. CDR3 nucleotides: TGTGCCAGCAGCCTAAACAGGGACAGTTGGGTCACAGATACGCAGTATTTT. The full variable domain, in which reference TRBV11-2 and TRBJ2-3 provide the parts outside the CDR3, is EAGVAQSPRYKIIEKRQSVAFWCNPISGHATLYWYQQILGQGPKLLIQFQNNGVVDDSQLPKDRFSAERLKGVDSTLKIQPAKLEDSAVYLCASSLNRDSWVTDTQYFGPGTRLTVL.

The rearrangement joins TRBV11-2 to TRBJ2-4, with TRBD1 as a possible D gene (7 bases). This CDR3 comprises 19 residues. Per germline, CDR1 SGHAT and CDR2 FQNNGV. V gave up 5 bases and J gave up 2 bases, with 25 bases separating them. This CDR3 reads CASSLTSRGAERSKNIQYF. The CDR3 coding sequence is TGTGCCAGCAGCCTCACATCCAGGGGGGCCGAGAGGTCCAAAAACATTCAGTACTTC.

The chain employs TRBV7-2 and TRBJ2-3, with TRBD2 matching over 9 bases. Germline V gives CDR1 SGHTA, CDR2 FQGNSA. This CDR3 has 12 residues. The junction had 4 bases not matched to a gene; V was cut back by 4 bases and J by 11 bases. The CDR3 nucleotides are TGTGCCAGCAGCTCGGAACTAGCGGGGCAGTATTTT. It codes for CASSSELAGQYF.

The rearrangement uses TRBV7-3 and TRBJ2-7; 11 positions match TRBD1. This CDR3 spans 15 amino acids. CDR1 SGHTA and CDR2 FQGTGA come from the germline V gene. Trimming cost V 4 bases and J 2 bases; bases outside gene matches: 4. The CDR3 DNA follows: TGTGCCAGCAGCTCCGGGACAGGGGGGACCTACGAGCAGTACTTC. It encodes CASSSGTGGTYEQYF.